This T cell receptor (delta chain) was identified in a study of Vδ1+ human thymocytes. Sequences come from RNA converted to cDNA by reverse transcription. Pooled V-gene forward primers with one constant-region reverse primer generated the CDR3 amplicons by multiplex PCR. TCRdb reanalysed the multiplex PCR reads via CATT. The sample lists under 30,000 delta-chain clones, approximately 7% occurring once. The sorted cells were CD3+ Vdelta1+ Vdelta2- thymocytes from alphabeta-depleted thymus. Purity of the sorted Vdelta1+ thymocytes ranged from roughly 98% to 99.6%. Findings and caveats of the study: Thymic TRG and TRD repertoires appeared highly polyclonal. Unlike peripheral blood Vdelta1+ controls, thymic delta-chain sequences included 20% to 25% Vdelta2 and few Vdelta3. TRG sequences recurred across donors, whereas TRD sequences stayed essentially private.

Per germline, CDR1 TSWWSYY and CDR2 QGS. The CDR3 spans 22 residues. Unmatched junction bases numbered 24, after V lost 2 bases and J lost 0 bases. This clone showed up just a few times. Its cognate antigen is unknown. The chain joins TRDV1 to TRDJ1, with 7 bases identical to TRDD3. The sequenced sample was Vdelta1+ gamma-delta thymocytes from the thymus. Subset in this sample: FACS-sorted CD3+ TCRalphabeta- TCRVdelta1+ TCRVdelta2- thymocytes. This receptor was identified in a girl in the first two years of life who had congenital heart surgery. The DNA of the CDR3 is TGTGCTCTTGGGGAAGGGCACGTGAAACGGTGGTGGGGGACCCCGTACACCGATAAACTCATCTTT. It codes for CALGEGHVKRWWGTPYTDKLIF.